This T cell receptor (beta chain) comes out of a study of OX40 agonist ivuxolimab in advanced cancers. Study as a whole: Participants, 70% to 90% male, averaged about 56 years of age, ranging from about 23 to 79.

Clones were sequenced by immunoSEQ multiplex PCR, and TCRdb holds only the in-frame ones, with some missing. Of approximately 66,000 clones listed, about 85% are singletons. Germline CDR1 is MDHEN and CDR2 is SYDVKM. V dropped 7 bases and J dropped 4; count of bases not matched to a gene: 11. This CDR3 has 16 amino acids. The sequence was collected from an adult with an advanced solid tumor such as melanoma, head and neck, liver or kidney cancer. The J gene is TRBJ2-2, the V gene TRBV28; 8 bases line up with TRBD2. Sequenced material: CD4+ or CD8+ T cells sorted from blood, taken in a trial of the OX40 agonist ivuxolimab. The CDR3 reads CASNGGTRGPTGELFF. CDR3 DNA sequence: TGTGCCAGCAACGGGGGGACTAGAGGTCCCACCGGGGAGCTGTTTTTT. Looking up the rest from reference TRBV28 and TRBJ2-2 gives the full variable domain: DVKVTQSSRYLVKRTGEKVFLECVQDMDHENMFWYRQDPGLGLRLIYFSYDVKMKEKGDIPEGYSVSREKKERFSLILESASTNQTSMYLCASNGGTRGPTGELFFGEGSRLTVL.